Below, 29 T cell receptor beta chains from the same sample are listed, as sequenced in a study of shared clonotypes between healthy human individuals. Measured with immunoSEQ multiplex PCR; TCRdb has only the in-frame clones, and not every one. The table has some 2 million clones, approximately 94% seen once; the top ten hold more than 0.9%. CD45RO-negative cells were positively selected for CCR7, leaving out terminally differentiated effector memory CD45RA+ cells. Material for sequencing was naive CD8+ T cells sorted from blood. The receptors come from a man aged 18 to 35 in good health.

The CDR3, as DNA: TGTGCCAGCAGTCCGAATCCGAGCGGCATCCCTTACGAGCAGTACTTC. Translated: CASSPNPSGIPYEQYF. The rearrangement links TRBV27 to TRBJ2-7, with D possibly matching TRBD2 (5 bases). Between the trimmed V and J ends, which lost 5 bases and 4 bases, there was a span of 21 bases. The CDR3 consists of 16 residues. CDR1 is MNHEY and CDR2 is SMNVEV in the germline V gene (reference sequence).

The genes are TRBV9 and TRBJ2-3, with 9 bases lining up with TRBD1. Germline CDR1 is SGDLS and CDR2 is YYNGEE. Trimming at V came to 0 bases and at J to 4 bases, leaving 6 bases not matched to a gene. The CDR3 loop spans 16 amino acids. The CDR3 reads CASSVGDRVSADTQYF. CDR3 nucleotides: TGTGCCAGCAGCGTAGGGGACAGGGTATCGGCAGATACGCAGTATTTT.

The V gene is TRBV2, the J gene TRBJ1-1; D remains unclear. Per germline, CDR1 SNHLY and CDR2 FYNNEI. V lost 7 bases to trimming and J lost 1 base, with 16 bases between them. This CDR3 is 15 amino acids long. CDR3 residues: CASTIYTFQNTEAFF. As DNA, the CDR3 is TGTGCCAGCACCATCTACACCTTCCAGAACACTGAAGCTTTCTTT.

The chain uses TRBV2 and TRBJ2-7, with D possibly matching TRBD1 (6 bases). The germline gives CDR1 SNHLY, CDR2 FYNNEI. The CDR3 is 15 residues long. V lost 6 bases to trimming and J lost 4 bases, with 19 bases between them. The chain's CDR3 is CASSEGVLFPYEQYF. In nucleotides, the CDR3 is TGTGCCAGCAGCGAGGGGGTGCTCTTCCCGTACGAGCAGTACTTC.

The V and J genes are TRBV7-8 and TRBJ2-7; no definite D call. There are 14 residues in the CDR3. The V end was cut by 1 base, the J end by 5 bases, with 12 bases between. Germline V CDR1 and CDR2: SGHVS, FQNEAQ. The CDR3 nucleotides read TGTGCCAGCAGCTTAGATCGAGTCCGGGACGAGCAGTACTTC. This sequence encodes CASSLDRVRDEQYF.

The CDR3 protein is CASSLISGRIEQFF. DNA for the CDR3: TGTGCCAGCAGCTTAATAAGCGGGAGAATTGAGCAGTTCTTC. The chain joins TRBV7-8 to TRBJ2-1, with 8 positions matching TRBD2. The CDR3 runs 14 residues. Germline V gives CDR1 SGHVS, CDR2 FQNEAQ. Trimming at V came to 2 bases and at J to 9 bases, leaving 6 bases not matched to a gene.

The rearrangement links TRBV29-1 to TRBJ2-7; possible D gene TRBD1, 6 bases. V gave up 8 bases and J gave up 3 bases, with 11 bases separating them. The germline V gene has CDR1 SQVTM and CDR2 ANQGSEA. This CDR3 spans 11 amino acids. The CDR3 protein is CSFQDSYEQYF. Here the CDR3 DNA reads TGCAGCTTTCAGGACAGCTACGAGCAGTACTTC.

The V and J genes are TRBV6-1 and TRBJ2-7; D remains unclear. Germline V gene sequence: CDR1 MNHNS, CDR2 SASEGT. Trimming stripped 1 base from V and 0 bases from J, with 7 bases between. The CDR3 length is 14 residues. CDR3 region: CASSEDRNSYEQYF. In DNA form, the CDR3 reads TGTGCCAGCAGTGAAGACCGAAACTCCTACGAGCAGTACTTC.

This clone was recorded once. This chain joins TRBV27 and TRBJ1-3, with a weak D call TRBD1 (5 bases). Germline CDR1 is MNHEY and CDR2 is SMNVEV (reference sequence). Trimming shortened V by 6 bases and J by 0 bases, and 6 bases separated the two germline ends. This CDR3 region has 13 residues. CDR3 nucleotide sequence: TGTGCCAGCAGACAGGACTCTGGAAACACCATATATTTT. It encodes CASRQDSGNTIYF.

The CDR3 DNA reads as TGTGCCAGCAGTGAACCCTGGGGAGACTCCTACAATGAGCAGTTCTTC. Its protein product is CASSEPWGDSYNEQFF. The chain joins TRBV25-1 to TRBJ2-1; TRBD2 is a possible D gene (5 bases). V lost 2 bases to trimming and J lost 0 bases, with 11 bases between them. CDR3 length: 16 residues. Germline loops: CDR1 MGHDK, CDR2 SYGVNS. The variable domain in full, with the rest retrieved from reference TRBV25-1 and TRBJ2-1, is EADIYQTPRYLVIGTGKKITLECSQTMGHDKMYWYQQDPGMELHLIHYSYGVNSTEKGDLSSESTVSRIRTEHFPLTLESARPSHTSQYLCASSEPWGDSYNEQFFGPGTRLTVL.

The chain links TRBV9 to TRBJ2-7; TRBD2 might be the D (5 bases). V was shortened by 4 bases and J by 3 bases, with 14 bases between the two germline ends. CDR3 size: 14 residues. Looked up from germline, CDR1 is SGDLS and CDR2 is YYNGEE. CDR3 sequence reads: CASSPHLSGYEQYF. The CDR3 nucleotides are TGTGCCAGCAGCCCTCACCTCAGCGGCTACGAGCAGTACTTC.

V gene TRBV7-2 combines with J gene TRBJ2-5; D not resolved. The germline V and J ends were trimmed by 5 bases and 1 base, with 8 bases remaining between them. The CDR3 spans 13 residues. Germline CDR1 reads SGHTA; CDR2 reads FQGNSA. CDR3 DNA: TGTGCCAGCAGCCCACAGATCCAAGAGACCCAGTACTTC. Translation: CASSPQIQETQYF.

This chain joins TRBV29-1 and TRBJ2-7; the match to TRBD2 covers 9 bases. In germline, CDR1 is SQVTM, CDR2 ANQGSEA. CDR3 length equals 16 residues. The V and J ends lost 1 base and 1 base, in that order; junction bases with no gene match: 8. CDR3 sequence: CSVEGAAGGQSYEQYF. The CDR3 DNA sequence: TGCAGCGTTGAAGGGGCAGCGGGGGGCCAATCCTACGAGCAGTACTTC.

This clone was detected only once. V is TRBV6-5 and J is TRBJ2-1; 7 bases match TRBD1. The germline V gene has CDR1 MNHEY and CDR2 SVGAGI. With V trimmed by 2 bases and J by 7 bases, 8 bases remained unmatched. This CDR3 spans 15 amino acids. In DNA form, the CDR3 reads TGTGCCAGCAGTTACGTAACAGGGGTTAAAAATGAGCAGTTCTTC. Protein product: CASSYVTGVKNEQFF.

This chain connects TRBV27 to TRBJ1-5; TRBD1 matches at 12 bases. The CDR3 loop spans 15 amino acids. V lost 4 bases and J lost 5; bases outside the gene matches: 3. From germline, CDR1 is MNHEY and CDR2 SMNVEV (reference sequence). This CDR3 reads CASSSGTGGYQPQHF. The CDR3 DNA is TGTGCCAGCAGTTCCGGGACAGGGGGCTATCAGCCCCAGCATTTT.

The chain employs TRBV5-4 and TRBJ1-1; TRBD1 aligns across 8 bases. Looked up from germline, CDR1 is SGHNT and CDR2 is YYREEE (reference sequence). V was pared by 3 bases and J by 4 bases, with 20 bases of the junction left unmatched. This CDR3 is built from 19 residues. CDR3 sequence reads: CASSSLPWDRPFQGTEAFF. CDR3 nucleotide sequence: TGTGCCAGCAGCTCCCTTCCGTGGGACAGGCCATTTCAGGGCACTGAAGCTTTCTTT.

The chain joins TRBV6-5 to TRBJ2-7; no clear D gene. Germline V lookup: CDR1 MNHEY, CDR2 SVGAGI. V lost 6 bases and J lost 2, with 17 bases in between. The CDR3 is 15 amino acids. The CDR3 protein is CASSPILDTTYEQYF. In DNA form, the CDR3 reads TGTGCCAGCAGCCCTATCCTAGACACAACCTACGAGCAGTACTTC.

The chain carries TRBV7-2 and TRBJ2-7; D is possibly TRBD1 or TRBD2 (6 bases each). Germline V lookup: CDR1 SGHTA, CDR2 FQGNSA. The CDR3 contains 13 residues. Trimming removed 4 bases at V and 4 bases at J, with 11 bases between. The CDR3 DNA sequence: TGTGCCAGCAGCTGGGGGGCCGCGTACGAGCAGTACTTC. It yields the protein CASSWGAAYEQYF.

V and J are TRBV5-1 and TRBJ2-7, with D unclear. Deletions cut 4 bases from V and 1 base from J, with 15 bases between. Germline assignment: CDR1 SGHRS and CDR2 YFSETQ. The CDR3 contains 15 residues. The CDR3, as DNA: TGCGCCAGCAGCCCCTCCCCGGATCCATCCTACGAGCAGTACTTC. It translates to CASSPSPDPSYEQYF.

This CDR3 is CARRTGKGTDTQYF. Written as DNA, the CDR3 is TGTGCCAGGCGGACAGGAAAAGGGACAGATACGCAGTATTTT. J is TRBJ2-3 and V is TRBV2, with 7 bases that match TRBD1. The germline V gene encodes CDR1 SNHLY and CDR2 FYNNEI. This CDR3 has 14 amino acids. V was clipped by 9 bases and J by 3 bases; unmatched bases: 9.

This chain uses TRBV19 with TRBJ2-2; perhaps D is TRBD1 or TRBD2 (6 bases each). CDR1 and CDR2 from the germline V gene are LNHDA and SQIVND (reference sequence). The V end lost 0 bases, the J end lost 7 bases, and 9 bases lay between the germline ends. CDR3 length equals 14 residues. CDR3 sequence reads: CASSIDRGLGELFF. The CDR3 region has the DNA TGTGCCAGTAGTATAGATCGGGGGCTCGGGGAGCTGTTTTTT.

The J gene is TRBJ2-4, the V gene TRBV13; TRBD2 aligns across 11 bases. Trimming at V came to 5 bases and at J to 5 bases, leaving 8 bases not matched to a gene. The CDR3 sequence is 16 residues long. Germline V CDR1 and CDR2: PRHDT, FYEKMQ (reference sequence). For the CDR3, the DNA is TGTGCCAGCAGCACCCGACTAGCGGGGTACGAAAACATTCAGTACTTC. It translates to CASSTRLAGYENIQYF.

The chain couples TRBV7-9 to TRBJ1-2; D remains ambiguous. CDR3 length equals 14 residues. Trimming left V 5 bases short and J 1 base short, with 11 bases between. Germline V gene sequence: CDR1 SEHNR, CDR2 FQNEAQ (reference sequence). The CDR3: CASSPPSLNYGYTF. CDR3 DNA: TGTGCCAGCAGCCCCCCAAGCCTTAACTATGGCTACACCTTC.

This clone has more than one count but fewer than ten. This sequence joins TRBV7-2 and TRBJ2-7, with 9 bases matching TRBD2. The CDR3 loop spans 16 amino acids. The V gene's germline CDR1 is SGHTA and CDR2 FQGNSA. Trimming cost V 4 bases and J 5 bases; bases outside gene matches: 12. The chain's CDR3 is CASSYLSSGARDEQYF. The CDR3 bases are TGTGCCAGCAGCTATCTTTCTAGCGGGGCCCGAGACGAGCAGTACTTC.

The genes are TRBV5-6 and TRBJ2-1; 8 nucleotides align to TRBD1. CDR3 length equals 15 residues. Trimming took 4 bases from V and 2 from J; bases not matched to a gene: 5. Germline V gene data show CDR1 as SGHDT and CDR2 as YYEEEE. The CDR3 DNA follows: TGTGCCAGCAGCACTACAGGGGGGCCCTACAATGAGCAGTTCTTC. As protein: CASSTTGGPYNEQFF.

The chain recombines TRBV6-6 with TRBJ2-7; TRBD2 is a possible D gene (5 bases). Trimming left V 6 bases short and J 1 base short, with 19 bases between. Germline V gene sequence: CDR1 MNHNY, CDR2 SVGAGI (reference sequence). CDR3 length: 16 amino acids. This CDR3 is CASSPIVERQSYEQYF. Here the CDR3 DNA reads TGTGCCAGCAGCCCGATAGTGGAGCGGCAATCCTACGAGCAGTACTTC.

This chain links TRBV7-9 with TRBJ1-4; 8 bases line up with TRBD1. The V gene's germline CDR1 is SEHNR and CDR2 FQNEAQ (reference sequence). The CDR3 is 16 amino acids. J was trimmed by 11 bases and V by 5 bases; bases with no gene match: 16. The CDR3 here is CASSPQGQGPFEKLFF. CDR3 DNA: TGTGCCAGCAGCCCGCAAGGACAGGGCCCATTCGAGAAACTGTTTTTT.

This chain links TRBV6-4 with TRBJ2-7; 7 nucleotides line up with TRBD2. From germline, CDR1 is MRHNA and CDR2 SNTAGT. There are 14 residues in the CDR3. The trim removed 3 bases at V and 3 bases at J, leaving 5 bases unmatched. The CDR3 DNA sequence: TGTGCCAGCAGTGAAGCGGGGCTTTACTACGAGCAGTACTTC. Protein: CASSEAGLYYEQYF.

This sequence joins TRBV9 and TRBJ2-7; tentative D call: TRBD2 (6 bases). Trimming pared 0 bases from V and 7 bases from J, leaving 14 bases between. The CDR3 consists of 14 residues. Germline V gene data show CDR1 as SGDLS and CDR2 as YYNGEE. DNA for the CDR3: TGTGCCAGCAGCGTAGGTGCGGGAACGGAAGAGCAGTACTTC. Its protein is CASSVGAGTEEQYF. The full variable domain, rest sourced from reference TRBV9 and TRBJ2-7, is DSGVTQTPKHLITATGQRVTLRCSPRSGDLSVYWYQQSLDQGLQFLIQYYNGEERAKGNILERFSAQQFPDLHSELNLSSLELGDSALYFCASSVGAGTEEQYFGPGTRLTVT.